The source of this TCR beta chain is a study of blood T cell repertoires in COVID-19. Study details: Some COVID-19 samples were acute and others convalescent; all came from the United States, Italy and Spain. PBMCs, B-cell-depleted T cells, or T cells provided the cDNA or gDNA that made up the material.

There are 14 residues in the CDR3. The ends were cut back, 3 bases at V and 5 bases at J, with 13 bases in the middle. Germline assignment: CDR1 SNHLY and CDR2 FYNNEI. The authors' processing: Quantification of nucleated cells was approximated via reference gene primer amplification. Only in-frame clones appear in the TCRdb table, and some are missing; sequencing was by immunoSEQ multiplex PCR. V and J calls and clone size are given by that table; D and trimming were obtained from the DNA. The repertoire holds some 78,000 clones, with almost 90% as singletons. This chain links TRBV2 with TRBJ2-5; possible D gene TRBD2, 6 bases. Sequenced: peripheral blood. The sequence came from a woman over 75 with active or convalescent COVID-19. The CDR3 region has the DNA TGTGCCAGCAGTGATGGGGTTGGGGGGGAGACCCAGTACTTC. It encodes CASSDGVGGETQYF.